This is a list of T cell receptor beta chains from one sample in a study of blood T cells in healthy people across ages. TCRdb reanalysed the 5' RACE reads using MiXCR and keeps one entry per CDR3 protein. The sample includes approximately 690,000 distinct CDR3 sequences, around two fifths of them seen just once. Sequencing was performed on blood. All receptors derive from an older man in good health. CDR3s include the opening cysteine and the closing phenylalanine or tryptophan. A D gene is named only where the DNA matches it firmly. Not every row has a clone size; where given, it reads once, few, many or a size class.

few	TRBV28	TRBD2	TRBJ2-4	CASQRGGTKNIQYF	TGTGCCAGCCAGCGGGGGGGCACTAAAAACATTCAGTACTTC
NA	TRBV5-8	TRBD1	TRBJ1-1	CASSFRGRGTEAFF	TGTGCCAGCAGCTTCAGGGGGCGCGGGACTGAAGCTTTCTTT
NA	TRBV7-6	NA	TRBJ2-1	CVSGPLSSYNEQFF	TGTGTCAGCGGCCCCCTTAGCTCCTACAATGAGCAGTTCTTC
few	TRBV6-2/TRBV6-3	NA	TRBJ2-3	CASRRDTDTQYF	TGTGCCAGCAGAAGGGACACAGATACGCAGTATTTT
NA	TRBV6-2/TRBV6-3	NA	TRBJ2-4	CAGSKIGNIQYF	TGTGCCGGCAGTAAAATAGGAAACATTCAGTACTTC
NA	TRBV7-2	NA	TRBJ2-5	CASSLARGRGWEQYF	TGTGCCAGCAGCTTGGCCCGGGGGCGCGGATGGGAGCAGTACTTC
many	TRBV6-5	NA	TRBJ2-3	CASSYRGGTDTQYF	TGTGCCAGCAGTTACCGCGGGGGCACAGATACGCAGTATTTT
few	TRBV6-1	TRBD1	TRBJ1-2	CASSEADRARAYGYTF	TGTGCCAGCAGTGAAGCGGACAGGGCCCGGGCATATGGCTACACCTTC
few	TRBV7-6	TRBD2	TRBJ2-1	CASSFQKTSGDLGDEQFF	TGTGCCAGCAGCTTCCAGAAGACTAGCGGGGACCTCGGGGATGAGCAGTTCTTC
NA	TRBV6-1	TRBD1	TRBJ1-2	CASSAQGAVGYGYTF	TGTGCCAGCAGCGCACAGGGGGCGGTAGGCTATGGCTACACCTTC